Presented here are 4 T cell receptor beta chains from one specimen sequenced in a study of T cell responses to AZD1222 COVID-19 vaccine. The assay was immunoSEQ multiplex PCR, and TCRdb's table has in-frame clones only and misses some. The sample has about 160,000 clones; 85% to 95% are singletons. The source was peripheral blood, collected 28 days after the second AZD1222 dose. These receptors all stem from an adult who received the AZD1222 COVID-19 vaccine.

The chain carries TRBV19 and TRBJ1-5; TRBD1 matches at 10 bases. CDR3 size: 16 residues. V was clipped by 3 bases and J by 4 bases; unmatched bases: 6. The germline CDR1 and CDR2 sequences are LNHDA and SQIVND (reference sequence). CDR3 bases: TGTGCCAGTAGTATTCAGTGGACAGGGGGAAATCAGCCCCAGCATTTT. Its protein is CASSIQWTGGNQPQHF.

CDR3 bases: TGTGCCAGCAGCTTAGCCATTAGACTAGCGGGAGCACCGGATACGCAGTATTTT. It codes for CASSLAIRLAGAPDTQYF. The rearrangement uses TRBV7-9 and TRBJ2-3; TRBD2 matches 12 bases. This CDR3 has 18 amino acids. Germline loops: CDR1 SEHNR, CDR2 FQNEAQ (reference sequence). After removal of 0 bases from V and 6 bases from J, the junction contained 10 bases not matched to a gene.

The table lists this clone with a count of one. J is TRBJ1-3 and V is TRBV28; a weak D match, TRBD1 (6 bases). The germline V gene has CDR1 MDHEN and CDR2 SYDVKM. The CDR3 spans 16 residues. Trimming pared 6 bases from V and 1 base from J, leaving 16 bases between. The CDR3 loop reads CASRGTGPLSGNTIYF. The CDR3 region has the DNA TGTGCCAGCAGGGGCACAGGGCCCTTGTCTGGAAACACCATATATTTT.

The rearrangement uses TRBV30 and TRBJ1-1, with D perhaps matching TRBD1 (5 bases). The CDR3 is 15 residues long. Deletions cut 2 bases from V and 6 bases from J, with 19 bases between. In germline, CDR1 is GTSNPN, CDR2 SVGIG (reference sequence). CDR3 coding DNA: TGTGCCTGGAGTAGGGGCACGGGCGTTAGAGCTGAAGCTTTCTTT. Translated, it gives CAWSRGTGVRAEAFF.